The text below deals with one T cell receptor beta chain. Its cognate antigen is unknown. This CDR3 is built from 16 residues. CDR1 is MNHEY, CDR2 SVGAGI, per germline. TRB cDNA libraries were made by UMI-labeled 5' RACE. TCRdb reprocessed the 5' RACE reads and keeps a single row for each CDR3 protein, giving no DNA. Here the sample table reports roughly 65,000 distinct CDR3 sequences. The data belong to a study of CXCR3-negative and CXCR3-positive naive CD8 T cells. Points from the study as a whole: Compared with CXCR3-negative naive cells, CXCR3-positive naive cells showed more hydrophobic TRB CDR3s.

This chain joins TRBV6-5 and TRBJ1-2; the TRBD1 assignment by TCRdb is unverifiable without DNA. Sample: naive CXCR3+ CD8+ T cells from blood. The sample's subset: CD45RO-CCR7+CD27+CD95- naive CD8+ T cells expressing CXCR3 (TNR3+). This TCR was recovered from a human donor in good health. Some clones in this sample may be carry-over from other donors' samples. The CDR3 sequence is CASSYYSGGGADGYTF.